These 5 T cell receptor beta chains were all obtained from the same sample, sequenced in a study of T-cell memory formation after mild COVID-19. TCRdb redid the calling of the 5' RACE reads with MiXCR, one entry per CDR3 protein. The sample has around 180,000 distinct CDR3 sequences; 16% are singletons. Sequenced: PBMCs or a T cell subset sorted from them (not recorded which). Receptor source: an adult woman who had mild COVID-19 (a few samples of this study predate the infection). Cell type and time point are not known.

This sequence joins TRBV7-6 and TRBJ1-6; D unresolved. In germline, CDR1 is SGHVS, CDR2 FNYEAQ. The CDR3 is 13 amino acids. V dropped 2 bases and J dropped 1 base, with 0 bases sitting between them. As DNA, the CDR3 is TGTGCCAGCAGCTTATCCTATAATTCACCCCTCCACTTT. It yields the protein CASSLSYNSPLHF.

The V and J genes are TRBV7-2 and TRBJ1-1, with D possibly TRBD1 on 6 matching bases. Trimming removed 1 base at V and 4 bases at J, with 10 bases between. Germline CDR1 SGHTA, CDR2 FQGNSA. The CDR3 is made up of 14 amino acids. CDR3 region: CASSLVQGGTEAFF. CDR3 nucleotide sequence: TGTGCCAGCAGCTTAGTACAGGGTGGCACTGAAGCTTTCTTT. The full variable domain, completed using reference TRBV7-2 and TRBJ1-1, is GAGVSQSPSNKVTEKGKDVELRCDPISGHTALYWYRQSLGQGLEFLIYFQGNSAPDKSGLPSDRFSAERTGGSVSTLTIQRTQQEDSAVYLCASSLVQGGTEAFFGQGTRLTVV.

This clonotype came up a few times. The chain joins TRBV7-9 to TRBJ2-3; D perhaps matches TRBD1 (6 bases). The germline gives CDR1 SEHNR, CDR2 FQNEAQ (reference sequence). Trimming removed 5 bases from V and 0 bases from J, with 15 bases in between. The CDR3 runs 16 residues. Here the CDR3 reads CASSPRLGASTDTQYF. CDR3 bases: TGTGCCAGCAGCCCCCGGCTGGGGGCTAGCACAGATACGCAGTATTTT.

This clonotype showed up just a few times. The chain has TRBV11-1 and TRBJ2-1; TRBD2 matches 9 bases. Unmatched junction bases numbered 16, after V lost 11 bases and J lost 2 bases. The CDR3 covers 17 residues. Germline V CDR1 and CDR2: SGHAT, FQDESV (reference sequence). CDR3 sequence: CAPRGVSGSITYNEQFF. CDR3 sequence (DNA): TGTGCCCCACGCGGGGTTAGCGGGAGTATAACCTACAATGAGCAGTTCTTC.

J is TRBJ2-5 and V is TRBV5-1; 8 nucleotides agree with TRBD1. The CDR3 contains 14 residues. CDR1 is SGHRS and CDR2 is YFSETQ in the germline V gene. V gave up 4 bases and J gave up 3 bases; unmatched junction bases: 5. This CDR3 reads CASSAGQAKETQYF. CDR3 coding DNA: TGCGCCAGCAGCGCGGGACAGGCGAAAGAGACCCAGTACTTC.